The clone carrying this T cell receptor beta chain was observed once. Its antigen is not known. The sample originates from a study of cytomegalovirus exposure and HLA in healthy donors. Overall study context: Around 180 million T cells yielded approximately 100 million unique TCR beta sequences, as an earlier analysis found. HLA-typed donors were the source of approximately 85 million unique TCRs, which an early data release held.

Amplification used 60 Vbeta primers and 13 Jbeta primers. Generated by immunoSEQ multiplex PCR, the TCRdb table keeps only in-frame clones and is missing some. The sample gives under 200,000 clones, around 76% of which show up once; approximately 2% is in the top ten. Germline CDR1 reads SGHKS; CDR2 reads YYEKEE (reference sequence). The CDR3 has 14 residues. With 2 bases clipped from V and 5 bases from J, the junction kept 7 bases outside the gene matches. Study outcomes and limitations: In a later analysis, common viral pathogens appeared linked to several of the most significant clusters. Later on, a genetic analysis was performed. It linked a missense variant in DCLRE1C with V- and J-gene trimming of TCR beta.

The sequencing sample was made of PBMCs. The chain uses TRBV5-5 and TRBJ2-7; 7 bases align to TRBD1. The sequence came from a man aged 30 to 39 in good health and CMV-seronegative. The chain's CDR3 is CASSLRQGVHEQYF. The CDR3, as DNA: TGTGCCAGCAGCTTACGCCAGGGGGTTCACGAGCAGTACTTC.